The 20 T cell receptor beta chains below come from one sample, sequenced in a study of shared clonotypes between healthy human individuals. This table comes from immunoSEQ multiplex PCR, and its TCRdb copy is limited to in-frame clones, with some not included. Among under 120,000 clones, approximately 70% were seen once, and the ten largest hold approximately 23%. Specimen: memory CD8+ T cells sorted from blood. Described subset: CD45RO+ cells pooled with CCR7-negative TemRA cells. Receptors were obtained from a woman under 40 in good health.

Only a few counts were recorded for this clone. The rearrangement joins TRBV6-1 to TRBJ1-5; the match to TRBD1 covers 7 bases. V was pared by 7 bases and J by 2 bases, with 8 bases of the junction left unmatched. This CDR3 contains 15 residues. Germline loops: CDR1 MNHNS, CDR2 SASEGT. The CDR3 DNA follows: TGTGCCAGCACTAAAACAGGGGAGGGCAATCAGCCCCAGCATTTT. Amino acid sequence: CASTKTGEGNQPQHF.

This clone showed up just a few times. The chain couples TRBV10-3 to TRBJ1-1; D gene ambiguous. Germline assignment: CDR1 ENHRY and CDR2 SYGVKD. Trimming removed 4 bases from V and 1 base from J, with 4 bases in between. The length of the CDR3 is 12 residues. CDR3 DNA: TGTGCCATCAGTGCCACGAACACTGAAGCTTTCTTT. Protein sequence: CAISATNTEAFF.

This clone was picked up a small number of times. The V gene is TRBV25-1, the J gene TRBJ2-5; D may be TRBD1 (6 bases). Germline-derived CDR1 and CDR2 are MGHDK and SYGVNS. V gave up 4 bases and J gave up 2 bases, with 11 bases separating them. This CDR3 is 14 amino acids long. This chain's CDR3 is CASSGQAPQETQYF. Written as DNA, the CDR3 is TGTGCCAGCAGTGGACAGGCCCCTCAAGAGACCCAGTACTTC.

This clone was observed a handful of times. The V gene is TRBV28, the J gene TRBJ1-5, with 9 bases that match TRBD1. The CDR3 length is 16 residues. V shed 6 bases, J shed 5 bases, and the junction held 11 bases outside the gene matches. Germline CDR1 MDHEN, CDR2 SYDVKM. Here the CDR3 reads CASREGRQGEYQPQHF. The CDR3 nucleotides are TGTGCCAGCAGGGAGGGTAGACAGGGGGAATATCAGCCCCAGCATTTT. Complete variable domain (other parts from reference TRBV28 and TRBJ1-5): DVKVTQSSRYLVKRTGEKVFLECVQDMDHENMFWYRQDPGLGLRLIYFSYDVKMKEKGDIPEGYSVSREKKERFSLILESASTNQTSMYLCASREGRQGEYQPQHFGDGTRLSIL.

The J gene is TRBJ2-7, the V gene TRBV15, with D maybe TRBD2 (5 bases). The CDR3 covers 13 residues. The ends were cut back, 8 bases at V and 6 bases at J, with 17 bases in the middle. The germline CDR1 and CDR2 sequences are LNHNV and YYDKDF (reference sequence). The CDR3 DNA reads TGTGCCACCCGTAGGACGCCGGCGGGCGAGCAGTACTTC. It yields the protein CATRRTPAGEQYF.

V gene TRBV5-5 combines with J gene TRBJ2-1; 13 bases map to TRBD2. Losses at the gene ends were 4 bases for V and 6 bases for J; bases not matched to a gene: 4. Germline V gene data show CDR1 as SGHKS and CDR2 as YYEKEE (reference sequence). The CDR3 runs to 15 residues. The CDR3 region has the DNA TGTGCCAGCAGCCTACTAGCGGGAGGGGGCAATGAGCAGTTCTTC. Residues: CASSLLAGGGNEQFF.

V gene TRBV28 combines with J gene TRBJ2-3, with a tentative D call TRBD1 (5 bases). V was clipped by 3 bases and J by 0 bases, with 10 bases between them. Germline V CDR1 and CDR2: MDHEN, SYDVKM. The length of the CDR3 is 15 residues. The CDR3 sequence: CASSFDSSSTDTQYF. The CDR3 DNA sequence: TGTGCCAGCAGTTTCGACAGCTCAAGCACAGATACGCAGTATTTT. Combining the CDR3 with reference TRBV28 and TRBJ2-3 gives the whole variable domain DVKVTQSSRYLVKRTGEKVFLECVQDMDHENMFWYRQDPGLGLRLIYFSYDVKMKEKGDIPEGYSVSREKKERFSLILESASTNQTSMYLCASSFDSSSTDTQYFGPGTRLTVL.

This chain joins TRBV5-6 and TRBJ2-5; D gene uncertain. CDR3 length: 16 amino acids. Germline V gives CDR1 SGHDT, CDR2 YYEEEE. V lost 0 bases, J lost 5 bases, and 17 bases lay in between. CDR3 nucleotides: TGTGCCAGCAGCTTGGACGGCCGGACGCCTAGGGAGACCCAGTACTTC. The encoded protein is CASSLDGRTPRETQYF. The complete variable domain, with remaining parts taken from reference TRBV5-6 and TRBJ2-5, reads DAGVTQSPTHLIKTRGQQVTLRCSPKSGHDTVSWYQQALGQGPQFIFQYYEEEERQRGNFPDRFSGHQFPNYSSELNVNALLLGDSALYLCASSLDGRTPRETQYFGPGTRLLVL.

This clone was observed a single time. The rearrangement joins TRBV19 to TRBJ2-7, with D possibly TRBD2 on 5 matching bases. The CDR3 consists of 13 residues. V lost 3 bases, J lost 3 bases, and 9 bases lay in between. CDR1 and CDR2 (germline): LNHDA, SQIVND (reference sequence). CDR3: CASSMRRNYEQYF. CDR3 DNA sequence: TGTGCCAGTAGTATGCGGAGGAACTACGAGCAGTACTTC.

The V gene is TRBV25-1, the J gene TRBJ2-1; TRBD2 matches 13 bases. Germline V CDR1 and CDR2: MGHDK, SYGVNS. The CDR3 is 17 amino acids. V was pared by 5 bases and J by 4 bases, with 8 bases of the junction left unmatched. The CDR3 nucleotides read TGTGCCAGCAGTCCTACGACTAGCGGGAGGCTATACAATGAGCAGTTCTTC. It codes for CASSPTTSGRLYNEQFF. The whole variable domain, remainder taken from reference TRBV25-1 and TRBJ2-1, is EADIYQTPRYLVIGTGKKITLECSQTMGHDKMYWYQQDPGMELHLIHYSYGVNSTEKGDLSSESTVSRIRTEHFPLTLESARPSHTSQYLCASSPTTSGRLYNEQFFGPGTRLTVL.

CDR3 region: CASSLSGTGTRGYTF. As DNA, the CDR3 is TGTGCCAGCAGCTTGTCCGGGACAGGGACTCGAGGCTACACCTTC. The chain combines TRBV7-8 with TRBJ1-2; 9 bases line up with TRBD1. CDR1 is SGHVS, CDR2 FQNEAQ, per germline. With V trimmed by 3 bases and J by 8 bases, 10 bases remained unmatched. The CDR3 covers 15 residues.

CDR3 amino acids: CASSLGTAYGYTF. CDR3 DNA sequence: TGCGCCAGCAGCCTCGGGACAGCCTATGGCTACACCTTC. The genes are TRBV4-1 and TRBJ1-2, with TRBD1 matching over 7 bases. The CDR3 has 13 amino acids. V lost 4 bases to trimming and J lost 4 bases; unmatched junction nucleotides: 3. Per the germline V gene, CDR1 is MGHRA and CDR2 is YSYEKL.

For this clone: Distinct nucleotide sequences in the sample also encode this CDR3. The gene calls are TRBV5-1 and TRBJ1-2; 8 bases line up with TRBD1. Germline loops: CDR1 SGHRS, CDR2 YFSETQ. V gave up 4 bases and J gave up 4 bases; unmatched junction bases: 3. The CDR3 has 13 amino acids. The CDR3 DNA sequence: TGCGCCAGCAGCGTACAGGGGGTCTATGGCTACACCTTC. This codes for CASSVQGVYGYTF.

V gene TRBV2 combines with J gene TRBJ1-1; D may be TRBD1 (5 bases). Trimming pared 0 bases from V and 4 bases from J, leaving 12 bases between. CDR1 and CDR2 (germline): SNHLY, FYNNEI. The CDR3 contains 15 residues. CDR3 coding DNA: TGTGCCAGCAGTGAAGCCTTTCGAAGGGGCACTGAAGCTTTCTTT. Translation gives CASSEAFRRGTEAFF.

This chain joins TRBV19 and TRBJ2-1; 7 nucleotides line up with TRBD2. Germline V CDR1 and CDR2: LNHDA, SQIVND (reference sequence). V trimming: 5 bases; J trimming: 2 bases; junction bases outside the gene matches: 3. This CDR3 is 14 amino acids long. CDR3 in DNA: TGTGCCAGTAGTTTTAGCGGGCCCTACAATGAGCAGTTCTTC. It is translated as CASSFSGPYNEQFF.

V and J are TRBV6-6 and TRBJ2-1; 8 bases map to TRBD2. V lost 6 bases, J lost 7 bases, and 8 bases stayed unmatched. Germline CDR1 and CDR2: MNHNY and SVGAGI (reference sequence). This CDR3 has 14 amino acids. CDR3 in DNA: TGTGCCAGCAGGAAAAGCGGGAGTCGGAATGAGCAGTTCTTC. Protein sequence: CASRKSGSRNEQFF.

The CDR3 DNA is TGCGCCAGCAGTGACCCCCCCAGGGTAGCGGGAGAGGGGAATGAGCAGTTCTTC. Its protein is CASSDPPRVAGEGNEQFF. V is TRBV10-1 and J is TRBJ2-1, with 9 nucleotides matching TRBD2. The CDR3 is made up of 18 amino acids. V lost 3 bases to trimming and J lost 7 bases; unmatched junction nucleotides: 16. Germline-derived CDR1 and CDR2 are WNHNN and SYGVQD (reference sequence).

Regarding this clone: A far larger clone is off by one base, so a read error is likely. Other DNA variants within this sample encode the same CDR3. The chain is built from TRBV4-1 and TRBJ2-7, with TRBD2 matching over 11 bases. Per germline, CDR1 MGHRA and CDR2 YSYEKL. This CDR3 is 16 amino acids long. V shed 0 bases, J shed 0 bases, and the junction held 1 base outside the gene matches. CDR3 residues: CASSQDGTSGSYEQYF. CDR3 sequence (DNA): TGCGCCAGCAGCCAAGATGGGACTAGCGGCTCCTACGAGCAGTACTTC.

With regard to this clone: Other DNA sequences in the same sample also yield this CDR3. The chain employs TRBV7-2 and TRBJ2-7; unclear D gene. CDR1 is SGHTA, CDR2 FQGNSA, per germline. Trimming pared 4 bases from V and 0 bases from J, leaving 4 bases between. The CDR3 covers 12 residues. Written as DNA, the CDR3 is TGTGCCAGCAGCTCCTACTCCTACGAGCAGTACTTC. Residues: CASSSYSYEQYF.

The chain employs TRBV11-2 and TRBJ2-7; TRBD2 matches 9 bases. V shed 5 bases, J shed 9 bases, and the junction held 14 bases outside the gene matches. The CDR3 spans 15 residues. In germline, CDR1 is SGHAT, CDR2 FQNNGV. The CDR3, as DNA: TGTGCCAGCAGCCCCGGGACTAGCAGCCTCCTGGGGCAGTACTTC. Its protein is CASSPGTSSLLGQYF.